The 24 T cell receptor beta chains listed next were all sequenced from one sample in a study of T cell clonotyping in hematopoietic cell transplantation. Method: immunoSEQ multiplex PCR; TCRdb's copy keeps in-frame clones and lacks some. The sample includes 30,000 or so clones, roughly nine tenths of them seen just once. The input for sequencing was PBMCs, taken 100 days after allogeneic stem cell transplant. The receptors shown here come from a female patient aged 50-59 years who had an allogeneic stem cell transplant from a related donor, so the T cells may come from the graft donor. Some clones in this sample may be carry-over from other donors' samples.

This sequence joins TRBV19 and TRBJ2-7; D perhaps matches TRBD2 (5 bases). The V end lost 3 bases, the J end lost 5 bases, and 17 bases lay between the germline ends. The CDR3 covers 15 residues. Germline-derived CDR1 and CDR2 are LNHDA and SQIVND (reference sequence). The CDR3 DNA reads TGTGCCAGTAGTATTGGGCCGCTGGAGGCCAACGAGCAGTACTTC. It encodes CASSIGPLEANEQYF. The full variable domain, rest sourced from reference TRBV19 and TRBJ2-7, is DGGITQSPKYLFRKEGQNVTLSCEQNLNHDAMYWYRQDPGQGLRLIYYSQIVNDFQKGDIAEGYSVSREKKESFPLTVTSAQKNPTAFYLCASSIGPLEANEQYFGPGTRLTVT.

This clone was detected a few times. The chain is built from TRBV7-2 and TRBJ2-7; 8 bases are shared with TRBD2. Germline V gene sequence: CDR1 SGHTA, CDR2 FQGNSA. The CDR3 is 15 amino acids. The V segment lost 5 bases and the J segment 5 bases; nucleotides outside the gene matches: 11. CDR3: CASSPQSGGGNEQYF. In DNA form, the CDR3 reads TGTGCCAGCAGCCCTCAGAGCGGGGGAGGGAACGAGCAGTACTTC.

The chain uses TRBV5-6 and TRBJ1-1; D is possibly TRBD1 (5 bases). The CDR3 covers 13 residues. Trimming took 0 bases from V and 4 from J, leaving 7 bases between them. Germline CDR1 is SGHDT and CDR2 is YYEEEE. The CDR3 nucleotides are TGTGCCAGCAGCTTGGGACAGACCACTGAAGCTTTCTTT. It specifies CASSLGQTTEAFF.

The genes are TRBV5-1 and TRBJ2-7, with D unclear. This CDR3 is 13 amino acids long. Trimming took 4 bases from V and 1 from J, leaving 9 bases between them. The germline V gene has CDR1 SGHRS and CDR2 YFSETQ. CDR3 sequence reads: CASSADGSYEQYF. The CDR3 DNA sequence: TGCGCCAGCAGCGCGGACGGTTCCTACGAGCAGTACTTC.

The chain couples TRBV11-2 to TRBJ1-2; the match to TRBD1 covers 7 bases. Trimming cost V 5 bases and J 8 bases; bases outside gene matches: 8. Per germline, CDR1 SGHAT and CDR2 FQNNGV. There are 13 residues in the CDR3. The CDR3 sequence: CASSQGGVRGYTF. The CDR3 DNA sequence: TGTGCCAGCAGCCAGGGGGGGGTGAGGGGCTACACCTTC. Drawing the rest from reference TRBV11-2 and TRBJ1-2, the complete variable domain is EAGVAQSPRYKIIEKRQSVAFWCNPISGHATLYWYQQILGQGPKLLIQFQNNGVVDDSQLPKDRFSAERLKGVDSTLKIQPAKLEDSAVYLCASSQGGVRGYTFGSGTRLTVV.

The V gene is TRBV2, the J gene TRBJ1-1; no reliable D call. The CDR3 extends over 13 amino acids. In germline, CDR1 is SNHLY, CDR2 FYNNEI. V lost 3 bases, J lost 4 bases, and 9 bases lay in between. For the CDR3, the DNA is TGTGCCAGCAGTGACAGGTGGGGCACTGAAGCTTTCTTT. Translating it yields CASSDRWGTEAFF.

The CDR3 spells CASSSEVGGYEQYF. DNA of the CDR3: TGTGCCAGCAGTTCGGAGGTTGGGGGATACGAGCAGTACTTC. The J gene is TRBJ2-7, the V gene TRBV27; the D gene could be TRBD1 or TRBD2 (5 bases each). The V and J ends lost 4 bases and 4 bases respectively, with 14 bases between them. The germline CDR1 and CDR2 sequences are MNHEY and SMNVEV (reference sequence). This CDR3 comprises 14 residues.

This clone occurred a few times. The chain joins TRBV7-8 to TRBJ1-2, with D unresolved. The V and J ends lost 2 bases and 3 bases respectively, with 7 bases between them. Germline CDR1 SGHVS, CDR2 FQNEAQ. The CDR3 runs to 13 residues. This chain's CDR3 is CASSLTGYYGYTF. The CDR3 nucleotides are TGTGCCAGCAGCTTAACGGGGTACTATGGCTACACCTTC. Using reference TRBV7-8 and TRBJ1-2 for the parts outside the CDR3, the full variable domain is GAGVSQSPRYKVAKRGQDVALRCDPISGHVSLFWYQQALGQGPEFLTYFQNEAQLDKSGLPSDRFFAERPEGSVSTLKIQRTQQEDSAVYLCASSLTGYYGYTFGSGTRLTVV.

The V and J genes are TRBV5-1 and TRBJ1-2; the D gene is possibly TRBD1 (6 bases). The CDR3 consists of 13 residues. Germline CDR1 is SGHRS and CDR2 is YFSETQ. The germline V and J ends were trimmed by 0 bases and 8 bases, with 11 bases remaining between them. Written as DNA, the CDR3 is TGCGCCAGCAGCTTGGGGGGGGCGGAGGGCTACACCTTC. It encodes CASSLGGAEGYTF.

V is TRBV11-2 and J is TRBJ2-5, with 8 bases fitting TRBD1. CDR1 SGHAT and CDR2 FQNNGV come from the germline V gene. This CDR3 is 15 amino acids long. V dropped 1 base and J dropped 5; count of bases not matched to a gene: 6. CDR3 sequence reads: CASSLVGQGAETQYF. The CDR3 DNA reads TGTGCCAGCAGCTTAGTAGGACAGGGAGCCGAGACCCAGTACTTC.

This clone was seen more than once but under ten times. Other nucleotide sequences in the sample specify the same CDR3. This sequence joins TRBV6-5 and TRBJ1-1, with D possibly matching TRBD1 (5 bases). Per germline, CDR1 MNHEY and CDR2 SVGAGI. CDR3 size: 12 residues. V lost 2 bases and J lost 5, with 6 bases in between. CDR3 loop: CASSYGGTEAFF. The CDR3, as DNA: TGTGCCAGCAGTTACGGGGGGACTGAAGCTTTCTTT.

This rearrangement joins TRBV5-1 to TRBJ1-2; tentative D call: TRBD1 (6 bases). The CDR3 length is 14 residues. Trimming shortened V by 4 bases and J by 2 bases, and 12 bases separated the two germline ends. Germline V gene lookup returns CDR1 SGHRS and CDR2 YFSETQ. DNA of the CDR3: TGCGCCAGCAGCGGCCTTCAGGGGAACTATGGCTACACCTTC. Amino acid sequence: CASSGLQGNYGYTF.

This clone was detected only once. The CDR3 DNA reads as TGTGCCATCAACTGGGACAGGCGTTACGAGCAGTACTTC. As protein: CAINWDRRYEQYF. The V gene is TRBV10-3, the J gene TRBJ2-7; 8 bases fit TRBD1. Per germline, CDR1 ENHRY and CDR2 SYGVKD. Trimming at V came to 7 bases and at J to 4 bases, leaving 6 bases not matched to a gene. The CDR3 sequence is 13 residues long.

The chain employs TRBV9 and TRBJ1-5, with D hard to call. The CDR3 sequence is 15 residues long. Germline V gene lookup returns CDR1 SGDLS and CDR2 YYNGEE. The germline V and J ends were trimmed by 3 bases and 3 bases, with 13 bases remaining between them. Here the CDR3 DNA reads TGTGCCAGCAGCGGGTCAGCAGACCCCAATCAGCCCCAGCATTTT. Residues: CASSGSADPNQPQHF.

The genes are TRBV11-2 and TRBJ2-2; possible D gene TRBD2, 5 bases. V was pared by 2 bases and J by 3 bases, with 16 bases between. This CDR3 comprises 17 residues. The germline gives CDR1 SGHAT, CDR2 FQNNGV. CDR3 bases: TGTGCCAGCAGCTTAATAGTGGCTAGCCCTTACACCGGGGAGCTGTTTTTT. Amino acids: CASSLIVASPYTGELFF. Drawing the rest from reference TRBV11-2 and TRBJ2-2, the complete variable domain is EAGVAQSPRYKIIEKRQSVAFWCNPISGHATLYWYQQILGQGPKLLIQFQNNGVVDDSQLPKDRFSAERLKGVDSTLKIQPAKLEDSAVYLCASSLIVASPYTGELFFGEGSRLTVL.

The chain joins TRBV9 to TRBJ2-1; unclear D gene. Trimming took 3 bases from V and 14 from J, leaving 12 bases between them. The CDR3 covers 11 residues. Germline CDR1 SGDLS, CDR2 YYNGEE. DNA of the CDR3: TGTGCCAGCAGCGGATTAGAAGGCAAGTTCTTC. It encodes CASSGLEGKFF.

The chain employs TRBV19 and TRBJ2-7; TRBD1 is a possible D gene (6 bases). V lost 3 bases to trimming and J lost 3 bases, with 12 bases between them. The CDR3 is 14 amino acids. Germline CDR1 reads LNHDA; CDR2 reads SQIVND (reference sequence). CDR3 sequence: CASSMIGTSYEQYF. CDR3 sequence (DNA): TGTGCCAGTAGTATGATCGGGACAAGCTACGAGCAGTACTTC.

V is TRBV2 and J is TRBJ1-4, with D perhaps matching TRBD1 (5 bases). This CDR3 has 16 residues. Trimming took 6 bases from V and 3 from J, leaving 17 bases between them. The germline V gene encodes CDR1 SNHLY and CDR2 FYNNEI. Here the CDR3 reads CASRVDTPGANEKLFF. CDR3 nucleotides: TGTGCCAGCAGGGTGGACACCCCCGGGGCTAATGAAAAACTGTTTTTT.

This chain uses TRBV18 with TRBJ2-3; TRBD2 matches 11 bases. The CDR3 consists of 15 residues. In germline, CDR1 is KGHSH, CDR2 LQKENI. After removal of 3 bases from V and 4 bases from J, the junction contained 3 bases not matched to a gene. CDR3 region: CASSPTSGRSDTQYF. The CDR3 DNA reads as TGTGCCAGCTCACCCACTAGCGGGAGATCAGATACGCAGTATTTT. Full variable domain (missing parts from reference TRBV18 and TRBJ2-3): NAGVMQNPRHLVRRRGQEARLRCSPMKGHSHVYWYRQLPEEGLKFMVYLQKENIIDESGMPKERFSAEFPKEGPSILRIQQVVRGDSAAYFCASSPTSGRSDTQYFGPGTRLTVL.

The rearrangement joins TRBV15 to TRBJ1-5, with D hard to call. Germline lookup yields CDR1 LNHNV and CDR2 YYDKDF (reference sequence). CDR3 length: 16 residues. Deletions cut 1 base from V and 0 bases from J, with 10 bases between. The CDR3 region has the DNA TGTGCCACCAGCAGAGGGTCTGACGTTAGCAATCAGCCCCAGCATTTT. Protein product: CATSRGSDVSNQPQHF.

The chain has TRBV7-6 and TRBJ2-3; no definite D call. This CDR3 is built from 15 residues. Germline CDR1 SGHVS, CDR2 FNYEAQ. V was cut by 1 base and J by 1 base, with 9 bases left in between. The CDR3 loop reads CASSLEVSGTDTQYF. DNA for the CDR3: TGTGCCAGCAGCTTAGAAGTAAGCGGCACAGATACGCAGTATTTT.

The chain couples TRBV2 to TRBJ1-4; 7 positions match TRBD1. Germline values: CDR1 SNHLY, CDR2 FYNNEI. V gave up 4 bases and J gave up 8 bases; unmatched junction bases: 4. There are 13 residues in the CDR3. The CDR3 here is CASSGDSNEKLFF. The CDR3 DNA is TGTGCCAGCAGTGGGGACAGCAACGAAAAACTGTTTTTT.

The chain employs TRBV4-2 and TRBJ2-5, with 7 nucleotides matching TRBD2. J gave up 1 base and V 1 base, and 6 bases lay outside the gene matches. Germline V gene data show CDR1 as LGHNA and CDR2 as YNFKEQ. There are 16 residues in the CDR3. The CDR3 DNA reads as TGTGCCAGCAGCCAAGGGGTTGGGGGGGGCCAAGAGACCCAGTACTTC. Translated, it gives CASSQGVGGGQETQYF.

V and J are TRBV19 and TRBJ1-1; maybe TRBD1 (5 bases). Germline CDR1 and CDR2: LNHDA and SQIVND (reference sequence). Trimming left V 5 bases short and J 3 bases short, with 16 bases between. CDR3 length equals 15 residues. CDR3 nucleotides: TGTGCCAGTAGTCCAACCCTTAGACAGCACACTGAAGCTTTCTTT. It is translated as CASSPTLRQHTEAFF.